Listed below are T cell receptor beta chains from one sample, sequenced in a study of PD-1 blockade in classical Hodgkin lymphoma. TCRdb's copy holds only in-frame clones and misses some; the assay was immunoSEQ multiplex PCR. The table has just under 7,500 clones, roughly 80% seen once. Here the sequenced sample was peripheral blood mononuclear cells (PBMCs), taken before the fourth cycle of nivolumab. These receptors all come from a human donor with classical Hodgkin lymphoma. Each CDR3 is given with its conserved first and last residue. Each record gives: J gene, clone size, V gene, D gene, CDR3 DNA, CDR3 protein. D genes are given only for firm matches. Clone size, where shown, is once, few, many, or a class for clones that have expanded.

>TRBJ1-2|-|TRBV2|TRBD1
TGTGCCAGCAGTGACCCCAGGGGGCTCAGTGGTGGCTACACCTTC
CASSDPRGLSGGYTF
>TRBJ2-7|-|TRBV5-1|TRBD1
TGCGCCAGCAGATACTTGGGACAGGGGTTCTACGAGCAGTACTTC
CASRYLGQGFYEQYF
>TRBJ2-5|-|TRBV10-3|TRBD2
TGTGCCATCAGTGGGGGAGCGGGGGGGCTCGAGACCCAGTACTTC
CAISGGAGGLETQYF
>TRBJ1-1|-|TRBV4-1|-
TGCGCCAGCAGCCAAGAAATCTTGAACACTGAAGCTTTCTTT
CASSQEILNTEAFF
>TRBJ2-5|-|TRBV14|-
TGTGCCAGCAGCCAAGCGCCGGTCCTCACGAAAGAGACCCAGTACTTC
CASSQAPVLTKETQYF
>TRBJ1-1|-|TRBV4-1|-
TGCGCCAGCAGCCCTGGGCAGCTTGAAGCTTTCTTT
CASSPGQLEAFF
>TRBJ1-1|-|TRBV7-3|-
TGTGCCAGCAGCTTAGGCTGGTACACTGAAGCTTTCTTT
CASSLGWYTEAFF
>TRBJ1-1|-|TRBV6-6|TRBD1
TGTGCCAGCAGTCCCAGGGGGTTGAACACTGAAGCTTTCTTT
CASSPRGLNTEAFF
>TRBJ1-3|-|TRBV10-2|-
TGCGCCAGCAGATTACCGGGATCCTCTGGAAACACCATATATTTT
CASRLPGSSGNTIYF
>TRBJ1-3|-|TRBV7-8|-
TGTGCCAGCAGCAGGTTAGGAAAGAGTTCTGGAAACACCATATATTTT
CASSRLGKSSGNTIYF
>TRBJ2-3|once|TRBV6-5|-
TGTGCCAGCAGTTACAAAGCGGGTTTCACAGATACGCAGTATTTT
CASSYKAGFTDTQYF
>TRBJ1-1|-|TRBV6-5|-
TGTGCCAGCAGTTACTTGCAGGGGCGCACTGAAGCTTTCTTT
CASSYLQGRTEAFF
>TRBJ1-1|-|TRBV6-5|TRBD1
TGTGCCAGCAGTCCCAGGGGGTTGAACACTGAAGCTTTCTTT
CASSPRGLNTEAFF
>TRBJ2-2|-|TRBV2|TRBD2
TGTGCCAGCAGTGTAAGAAGCGGGGGGAACACCGGGGAGCTGTTTTTT
CASSVRSGGNTGELFF
>TRBJ1-1|-|TRBV5-6|-
TGTGCCAGCAGCTTGGCCGTGGGTAAAGCTTTCTTT
CASSLAVGKAFF
>TRBJ1-4|-|TRBV4-3|-
TGCGCCAGCAGCCAAAGCCAAACAACTAATGAAAAACTGTTTTTT
CASSQSQTTNEKLFF
>TRBJ2-5|-|TRBV14|-
TGTGCCAGCAGCCAATACACAGGGAATAACAAAGAGACCCAGTACTTC
CASSQYTGNNKETQYF
>TRBJ2-3|-|TRBV27|-
TGTGCCAGCAGTTTAATGGTGACTAGTGCTAGCACAGATACGCAGTATTTT
CASSLMVTSASTDTQYF
>TRBJ2-2|-|TRBV7-3|TRBD1
TGTGCCAGCAGCCGGACAGGGCTCGACGGGGAGCTGTTTTTT
CASSRTGLDGELFF
>TRBJ2-1|-|TRBV5-1|TRBD2
TGCGCCAGCAGTTCCCTAGCGGGGGGGCCGGGTGAGCAGTTCTTC
CASSSLAGGPGEQFF
>TRBJ2-5|-|TRBV28|TRBD2
TGTGCCAGCAGTTCCGGGGGGGCCAAAGAGACCCAGTACTTC
CASSSGGAKETQYF
>TRBJ2-2|-|TRBV7-6|TRBD1
TGTGCCAGCAGCTTGGGGACAGGGACGAACACCGGGGAGCTGTTTTTT
CASSLGTGTNTGELFF
>TRBJ1-2|-|TRBV18|-
TGTGCCAGCTCACCACTTACCGGAGACTATGGCTACACCTTC
CASSPLTGDYGYTF
>TRBJ1-4|once|TRBV18|TRBD1
TGTGCCAGCTCGCGACAGGGCACTAATGAAAAACTGTTTTTT
CASSRQGTNEKLFF
>TRBJ2-2|-|TRBV15|-
TGTGCCACCAGCAGTCTGGGAATAGGCGGGGAGCTGTTTTTT
CATSSLGIGGELFF
>TRBJ2-3|-|TRBV5-1|TRBD1
TGCGCCAGCAGCTTGGAGGGACAGCCTAGCACAGATACGCAGTATTTT
CASSLEGQPSTDTQYF
>TRBJ2-5|once|TRBV18|TRBD2
TGTGCCAGCTCACCAGTGGGACTACAAGAGACCCAGTACTTC
CASSPVGLQETQYF
>TRBJ2-2|-|TRBV6-6|-
TGTGCCAGCAGGATGACCCCCACCGGGGAGCTGTTTTTT
CASRMTPTGELFF
>TRBJ1-3|-|TRBV7-9|-
TGTGCCAGCAGCTTAGCGGGGTTTTCTGGAAACACCATATATTTT
CASSLAGFSGNTIYF
>TRBJ2-5|once|TRBV6-6|-
TGTGCCAGCAGTACACAGGGATGGGGACAAGAGACCCAGTACTTC
CASSTQGWGQETQYF
>TRBJ1-2|-|TRBV18|-
TGTGCCAGCTCACCTCTAAACCCCGGTATTGGTGGCTACACCTTC
CASSPLNPGIGGYTF
>TRBJ2-3|-|TRBV10-3|-
TGTGCCATCAGGGACAGTCCAGATACGCAGTATTTT
CAIRDSPDTQYF
>TRBJ2-7|-|TRBV7-2|TRBD2
TGTGCCAGCAGGTCTAGCGGGGGGACCTACGAGCAGTACTTC
CASRSSGGTYEQYF
>TRBJ2-3|-|TRBV4-3|-
TGCGCCAGCAGCCAAGGGTGGCTGGCAGATACGCAGTATTTT
CASSQGWLADTQYF
>TRBJ2-2|-|TRBV7-3|-
TGTGCCAGCAGCTTATCCGGAAACACCGGGGAGCTGTTTTTT
CASSLSGNTGELFF
>TRBJ2-1|-|TRBV18|-
TGTGCCAGCTCACCTCGACTACCCGGACTAAACAATGAGCAGTTCTTC
CASSPRLPGLNNEQFF
>TRBJ1-4|once|TRBV4-1|-
TGCGCCAGCAGCCAAGAACGGGGGGGGCCCCCAACTAATGAAAAACTGTTTTTT
CASSQERGGPPTNEKLFF
>TRBJ2-7|-|TRBV10-3|-
TGTGCCATCAGGCCGGGTAGTGCCTCCTACGAGCAGTACTTC
CAIRPGSASYEQYF
>TRBJ2-5|-|TRBV7-2|TRBD1
TGTGCCAGCAGCTTAGCATCCGGGACAGGGCAAGAGACCCAGTACTTC
CASSLASGTGQETQYF
>TRBJ1-2|-|TRBV4-1|-
TGCGCCAGCAGCCAAGATCCTGAGACGGAGTATGGCTACACCTTC
CASSQDPETEYGYTF
>TRBJ1-1|few|TRBV28|-
TGTGCCAGCAGGTACTACGGCGCCCCGAACACTGAAGCTTTCTTT
CASRYYGAPNTEAFF
>TRBJ1-6|-|TRBV11-2|-
TGTGCCAGCAGCTCGGCGGGGTATTCACCCCTCCACTTT
CASSSAGYSPLHF
>TRBJ2-5|-|TRBV9|-
TGTGCCAGCAGCGTAAGGACTGGACAAGAGACCCAGTACTTC
CASSVRTGQETQYF
>TRBJ2-2|-|TRBV6-6|TRBD1
TGTGCCAGCAGGCAGACAGGGTGGACCGGGGAGCTGTTTTTT
CASRQTGWTGELFF
>TRBJ1-6|-|TRBV14|-
TGTGCCAGCAGCCAAGGCGTGGGTTATTCACCCCTCCACTTT
CASSQGVGYSPLHF
>TRBJ1-4|few|TRBV6-5|-
TGTGCCAGCAGTAAACAGGGCCAGGTTGAAAAACTGTTTTTT
CASSKQGQVEKLFF
>TRBJ2-2|-|TRBV5-1|TRBD2
TGCGCCAGCGGCGGGGGATACACCGGGGAGCTGTTTTTT
CASGGGYTGELFF
>TRBJ2-7|-|TRBV29-1|-
TGCAGCGCCAGCCTAGGGGGACACGAGCAGTACTTC
CSASLGGHEQYF
>TRBJ2-7|-|TRBV7-2|-
TGTGCCAGCAGCTTAATGGCGGGGGCCAACATCTACGAGCAGTACTTC
CASSLMAGANIYEQYF
>TRBJ2-2|-|TRBV2|TRBD1
TGTGCCAGCACGGGACAGGGTACCGGGGAGCTGTTTTTT
CASTGQGTGELFF
>TRBJ2-1|-|TRBV27|-
TGTGCCAGCAGCTATAACCCCTCTTTCAGTGAGCAGTTCTTC
CASSYNPSFSEQFF
>TRBJ2-5|-|TRBV9|-
TGTGCCAGCAGCGTAGTGGGGGGTGGGCAAGAGACCCAGTACTTC
CASSVVGGGQETQYF
>TRBJ2-5|-|TRBV5-4|TRBD2
TGTGCCAGCAGCTTGGCCAGCGGGGGGGGTGAGACCCAGTACTTC
CASSLASGGGETQYF
>TRBJ2-5|-|TRBV9|-
TGTGCCAGCAGCGTAGCGTCGGGGGACGGGGCCCAGTACTTC
CASSVASGDGAQYF
>TRBJ1-5|-|TRBV5-4|-
TGTGCCAGCAGCTTTTGGGGTTGGATTGCGTATAGCAATCAGCCCCAGCATTTT
CASSFWGWIAYSNQPQHF
>TRBJ1-1|-|TRBV7-2|-
TGTGCCAGCAGCTTAGCGACACCTCGAGAGACTGAAGCTTTCTTT
CASSLATPRETEAFF
>TRBJ1-6|-|TRBV5-1|TRBD1
TGCGCCAGCAGCTTGGCGGGACAGGGGGCGATAGGTTCACCCCTCCACTTT
CASSLAGQGAIGSPLHF